A single sample is the source of the 21 T cell receptor beta chains below, sequenced in a study of shared clonotypes between healthy human individuals. The protocol was immunoSEQ multiplex PCR, while the TCRdb copy is restricted to in-frame clones and leaves out a portion. There are about 2.4 million clones in the sample; approximately 94% occur only once, and 0.36% lies in the top ten. Source material: naive CD4+ T cells from PBMCs. Indicated subset: CD45RA+ positively selected. The receptors were sampled from a young man in good health. Some clones in this sample may be carry-over from other donors' samples.

The sample holds one count of this clone. The V gene is TRBV30, the J gene TRBJ1-2, with D possibly TRBD1 on 5 matching bases. CDR1 GTSNPN and CDR2 SVGIG come from the germline V gene (reference sequence). Trimming pared 3 bases from V and 6 bases from J, leaving 14 bases between. The CDR3 length is 13 residues. The CDR3 coding sequence is TGTGCCTGGAGCTTCGGAGGGGCTGATGGCTACACCTTC. This codes for CAWSFGGADGYTF. Based on the CDR3 plus reference TRBV30 and TRBJ1-2, the full variable domain is SQTIHQWPATLVQPVGSPLSLECTVEGTSNPNLYWYRQAAGRGLQLLFYSVGIGQISSEVPQNLSASRPQDRQFILSSKKLLLSDSGFYLCAWSFGGADGYTFGSGTRLTVV.

The rearrangement joins TRBV2 to TRBJ1-1; D gene unclear. Germline V gene lookup returns CDR1 SNHLY and CDR2 FYNNEI. Trimming shortened V by 4 bases and J by 1 base, and 7 bases separated the two germline ends. CDR3 length: 13 amino acids. The CDR3 reads CASSALGNTEAFF. CDR3 nucleotides: TGTGCCAGCAGTGCCCTAGGGAACACTGAAGCTTTCTTT.

The V call is TRBV6-5, the J call TRBJ1-2; D remains ambiguous. Trimming stripped 5 bases from V and 7 bases from J, with 14 bases between. The CDR3 contains 13 residues. Germline-derived CDR1 and CDR2 are MNHEY and SVGAGI. The CDR3 loop reads CASSTLPTRGYTF. In DNA, the CDR3 is TGTGCCAGCAGTACCCTACCAACCCGTGGCTACACCTTC.

DNA of the CDR3: TGTGCCAGCGGTGGCGGGAGGGTTTTCGGGGAGCTGTTTTTT. Amino acids: CASGGGRVFGELFF. This rearrangement joins TRBV7-2 to TRBJ2-2; 9 bases agree with TRBD2. J was trimmed by 7 bases and V by 8 bases; bases with no gene match: 8. The CDR3 length is 14 residues. Germline loops: CDR1 SGHTA, CDR2 FQGNSA. Combining the CDR3 with reference TRBV7-2 and TRBJ2-2 gives the whole variable domain GAGVSQSPSNKVTEKGKDVELRCDPISGHTALYWYRQSLGQGLEFLIYFQGNSAPDKSGLPSDRFSAERTGGSVSTLTIQRTQQEDSAVYLCASGGGRVFGELFFGEGSRLTVL.

The chain carries TRBV28 and TRBJ2-1; 14 nucleotides align to TRBD2. Germline V gives CDR1 MDHEN, CDR2 SYDVKM. This CDR3 comprises 17 residues. V lost 4 bases and J lost 5; bases outside the gene matches: 7. This CDR3 reads CASSSTSGRAGDNEQFF. Written as DNA, the CDR3 is TGTGCCAGCAGTTCGACTAGCGGGAGGGCCGGGGACAATGAGCAGTTCTTC.

The J gene is TRBJ2-1, the V gene TRBV9; 7 bases are a match to TRBD2. Unmatched junction bases numbered 7, after V lost 3 bases and J lost 4 bases. CDR1 and CDR2 from the germline V gene are SGDLS and YYNGEE. The CDR3 spans 15 residues. For the CDR3, the DNA is TGTGCCAGCAGCGAGCATCCTAGCGGATACAATGAGCAGTTCTTC. Translated, it gives CASSEHPSGYNEQFF.

The rearrangement uses TRBV7-2 and TRBJ1-4; TRBD1 matches 7 bases. Per germline, CDR1 SGHTA and CDR2 FQGNSA. CDR3 length: 15 residues. Trimming took 4 bases from V and 10 from J; bases not matched to a gene: 12. The CDR3 loop reads CASSSQTGRSGKLFF. CDR3 in DNA: TGTGCCAGCAGCTCCCAGACAGGGAGATCTGGAAAACTGTTTTTT.

V gene TRBV10-3 combines with J gene TRBJ2-2; the D gene is possibly TRBD2 (6 bases). CDR1 is ENHRY, CDR2 SYGVKD, per germline. Deletions cut 3 bases from V and 2 bases from J, with 19 bases between. The CDR3 extends over 18 amino acids. The CDR3 reads CAISEWVAERLNTGELFF. CDR3 nucleotide sequence: TGTGCCATCAGTGAATGGGTAGCGGAGAGACTAAACACCGGGGAGCTGTTTTTT.

The chain carries TRBV7-2 and TRBJ2-7; TRBD2 agrees at 7 bases. J was trimmed by 2 bases and V by 1 base; bases with no gene match: 14. The CDR3 runs 18 residues. Per the germline V gene, CDR1 is SGHTA and CDR2 is FQGNSA. In nucleotides, the CDR3 is TGTGCCAGCAGCTTAGACTCTTCCGTGGGAGGGTATGCCTACGAGCAGTACTTC. Encoded protein: CASSLDSSVGGYAYEQYF.

This chain links TRBV11-2 with TRBJ2-1; 9 nucleotides align to TRBD2. The germline gives CDR1 SGHAT, CDR2 FQNNGV. The CDR3 spans 15 residues. Losses at the gene ends were 1 base for V and 5 bases for J; bases not matched to a gene: 3. The CDR3 DNA sequence: TGTGCCAGCAGCTTAGTCCTAGCGGGGAACAATGAGCAGTTCTTC. As protein: CASSLVLAGNNEQFF.

The CDR3 loop reads CASTPDRWNDNYGYTF. DNA of the CDR3: TGTGCCAGTACCCCTGACAGGTGGAATGATAACTATGGCTACACCTTC. The V call is TRBV19, the J call TRBJ1-2; possible D gene TRBD1, 6 bases. There are 16 residues in the CDR3. Germline assignment: CDR1 LNHDA and CDR2 SQIVND (reference sequence). The V end lost 7 bases, the J end lost 1 base, and 19 bases lay between the germline ends.

This chain uses TRBV6-5 with TRBJ2-1, with 7 positions matching TRBD1. The CDR3 sequence is 14 residues long. Trimming removed 2 bases from V and 10 bases from J; junction bases left unmatched: 8. Germline values: CDR1 MNHEY, CDR2 SVGAGI. The CDR3 sequence is CASSYARQGWEQFF. In DNA, the CDR3 is TGTGCCAGCAGTTACGCGAGACAGGGTTGGGAGCAGTTCTTC.

On this clone itself: At one end the junction does not follow the germline gene, possibly because of a read error. V is TRBV23-1 and J is TRBJ1-1; tentatively, D is TRBD1 (6 bases). TRBV23-1 is filed as an ORF, its function uncertain. The CDR3 length is 14 residues. CDR3 nucleotides: TGCGCCCGCAGTAGGGAGGGGGTAAACACTGAAGCTTTCTTT. Its translation: CARSREGVNTEAFF.

The J gene is TRBJ2-6, the V gene TRBV10-3, with D uncertain. The V and J ends lost 3 bases and 2 bases respectively, with 11 bases between them. The CDR3 has 16 residues. CDR1 ENHRY and CDR2 SYGVKD come from the germline V gene. The CDR3 sequence is CAISDPSLTGANVLTF. The DNA of the CDR3 is TGTGCCATCAGTGATCCCTCTTTAACTGGGGCCAACGTCCTGACTTTC.

The CDR3 sequence: CASSPVTVLTEDEQFF. CDR3 DNA: TGTGCCAGCTCACCAGTTACCGTACTAACGGAGGATGAGCAGTTCTTC. The chain recombines TRBV18 with TRBJ2-1; D possibly corresponds to TRBD2 (5 bases). The CDR3 runs to 16 residues. Germline V lookup: CDR1 KGHSH, CDR2 LQKENI. The ends were cut back, 2 bases at V and 8 bases at J, with 19 bases in the middle.

This clone was recorded only once. The chain is built from TRBV28 and TRBJ2-6; D gene ambiguous. The CDR3 totals 15 residues. V gave up 10 bases and J gave up 0 bases, with 13 bases separating them. Per the germline V gene, CDR1 is MDHEN and CDR2 is SYDVKM. CDR3 DNA sequence: TGTGCCACCCTCGATACCCGCTCTGGGGCCAACGTCCTGACTTTC. This gives the protein CATLDTRSGANVLTF.

The chain employs TRBV15 and TRBJ2-3, with D possibly matching TRBD2 (6 bases). This CDR3 region has 12 residues. Germline-derived CDR1 and CDR2 are LNHNV and YYDKDF (reference sequence). Trimming cost V 1 base and J 10 bases, with 9 bases left between them. CDR3 loop: CATSRGRDSQYF. The CDR3 DNA reads as TGTGCCACCAGCAGAGGGCGGGACTCGCAGTATTTT.

The chain links TRBV27 to TRBJ1-2; no reliable D call. CDR1 and CDR2 from the germline V gene are MNHEY and SMNVEV (reference sequence). The CDR3 spans 14 residues. The ends were cut back, 5 bases at V and 1 base at J, with 11 bases in the middle. CDR3 sequence: CASSTTSDNYGYTF. CDR3 bases: TGTGCCAGCAGTACCACCAGCGATAACTATGGCTACACCTTC.

V usage is TRBV19 and J usage is TRBJ1-3, with unresolved D. Germline assignment: CDR1 LNHDA and CDR2 SQIVND (reference sequence). The length of the CDR3 is 14 residues. V lost 5 bases, J lost 4 bases, and 12 bases lay in between. This CDR3 is CASSPRPGGNTIYF. The CDR3, as DNA: TGTGCCAGTAGTCCCCGGCCGGGGGGAAACACCATATATTTT.

The genes are TRBV6-6 and TRBJ2-5; D could derive from TRBD1 or TRBD2 (5 bases each). The CDR3 sequence is 15 residues long. CDR1 is MNHNY and CDR2 is SVGAGI in the germline V gene (reference sequence). V was pared by 0 bases and J by 4 bases, with 12 bases between. CDR3 residues: CASSYSTAGRETQYF. CDR3 nucleotide sequence: TGTGCCAGCAGTTACTCGACCGCAGGGAGAGAGACCCAGTACTTC.

This sequence joins TRBV4-2 and TRBJ1-4; D remains ambiguous. The length of the CDR3 is 15 residues. Germline-derived CDR1 and CDR2 are LGHNA and YNFKEQ. V was trimmed by 1 base and J by 0 bases, leaving 6 bases between them. CDR3 DNA sequence: TGTGCCAGCAGCCAAGGCCAGTCAACTAATGAAAAACTGTTTTTT. Its translation is CASSQGQSTNEKLFF.